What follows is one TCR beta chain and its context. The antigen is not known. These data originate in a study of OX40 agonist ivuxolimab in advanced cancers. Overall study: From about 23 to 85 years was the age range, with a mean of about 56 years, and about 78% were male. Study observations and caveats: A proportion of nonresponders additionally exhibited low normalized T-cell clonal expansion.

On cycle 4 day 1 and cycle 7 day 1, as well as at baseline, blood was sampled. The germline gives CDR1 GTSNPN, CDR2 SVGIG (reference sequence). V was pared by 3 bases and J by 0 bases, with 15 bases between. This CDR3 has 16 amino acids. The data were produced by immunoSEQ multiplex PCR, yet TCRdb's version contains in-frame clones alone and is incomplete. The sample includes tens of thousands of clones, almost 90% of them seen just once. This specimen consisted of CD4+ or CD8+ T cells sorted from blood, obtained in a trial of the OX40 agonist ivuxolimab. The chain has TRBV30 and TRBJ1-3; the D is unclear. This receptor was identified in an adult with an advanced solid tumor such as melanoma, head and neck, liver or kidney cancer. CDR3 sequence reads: CAWSPQGAFSGNTIYF. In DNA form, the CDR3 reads TGTGCCTGGAGCCCCCAAGGAGCATTCTCTGGAAACACCATATATTTT. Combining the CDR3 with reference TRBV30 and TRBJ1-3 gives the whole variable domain SQTIHQWPATLVQPVGSPLSLECTVEGTSNPNLYWYRQAAGRGLQLLFYSVGIGQISSEVPQNLSASRPQDRQFILSSKKLLLSDSGFYLCAWSPQGAFSGNTIYFGEGSWLTVV.